The 30 T cell receptor beta chains presented below share a single source sample, sequenced in a study of T cells after yellow fever vaccination. TCRdb itself ran the 5' RACE reads through MiXCR, one entry per CDR3 protein. The profile shows around 330,000 distinct CDR3 sequences, 3.6% of them singletons. Sample: PBMCs, taken on the day of the yellow fever booster vaccination. Source of these receptors: a man between 18 and 35 years old who received the YFV17D yellow fever vaccine.

This clonotype appeared many times. This chain joins TRBV14 and TRBJ1-1; possible D gene TRBD1, 5 bases. This CDR3 comprises 13 residues. The germline CDR1 and CDR2 sequences are SGHDN and FVKESK. Between the trimmed V and J ends, which lost 0 bases and 5 bases, there was a span of 7 bases. CDR3 region: CASSQDWGTEAFF. CDR3 DNA: TGTGCCAGCAGCCAAGATTGGGGGACTGAAGCTTTCTTT.

This clonotype has a handful of counts. V is TRBV10-3 and J is TRBJ2-7; D may correspond to TRBD1 or TRBD2 (6 bases each). Per germline, CDR1 ENHRY and CDR2 SYGVKD. There are 16 residues in the CDR3. Trimming removed 2 bases at V and 5 bases at J, with 19 bases between. The CDR3 DNA reads as TGTGCCATCAGTGAGCCCGCCCCGGGGGCCTTCCACGAGCAGTACGTC. Residues: CAISEPAPGAFHEQYV.

This sequence joins TRBV4-1 and TRBJ2-5; D is undetermined. V was shortened by 0 bases and J by 0 bases, with 11 bases between the two germline ends. The CDR3 is 16 residues long. Germline V gene data show CDR1 as MGHRA and CDR2 as YSYEKL. CDR3 nucleotides: TGCGCCAGCAGCCAAGATGGCCAGGCTTACCAAGAGACCCAGTACTTC. This translates into CASSQDGQAYQETQYF.

The rearrangement joins TRBV7-3 to TRBJ1-1; D is ambiguous. The CDR3 sequence is 15 residues long. V was trimmed by 5 bases and J by 3 bases, leaving 16 bases between them. Germline values: CDR1 SGHTA, CDR2 FQGTGA. The CDR3 is CASSPLGGRDTEAFF. The CDR3 coding sequence is TGTGCCAGCAGCCCCCTTGGAGGGCGGGACACTGAAGCTTTCTTT. Full variable domain (missing parts from reference TRBV7-3 and TRBJ1-1): GAGVSQTPSNKVTEKGKYVELRCDPISGHTALYWYRQSLGQGPEFLIYFQGTGAADDSGLPNDRFFAVRPEGSVSTLKIQRTERGDSAVYLCASSPLGGRDTEAFFGQGTRLTVV.

This clonotype was counted many times. The genes are TRBV5-1 and TRBJ2-3, with D tentatively TRBD1 (6 bases). From germline, CDR1 is SGHRS and CDR2 YFSETQ. CDR3 length: 15 amino acids. Trimming left V 0 bases short and J 4 bases short, with 12 bases between. The CDR3 region has the DNA TGCGCCAGCAGCTTGGGAGGGGGTGCATCAGATACGCAGTATTTT. This codes for CASSLGGGASDTQYF.

Ten or more counts support this clonotype. V gene TRBV14 combines with J gene TRBJ2-3; tentative D call: TRBD2 (5 bases). The CDR3 contains 15 residues. Germline loops: CDR1 SGHDN, CDR2 FVKESK. V lost 5 bases, J lost 8 bases, and 20 bases lay in between. The CDR3 region has the DNA TGTGCCAGCAGCGCAGGACTGGGAGAAGGCGTTACGCAGTATTTT. Amino acids: CASSAGLGEGVTQYF.

This chain links TRBV5-1 with TRBJ2-1; D ambiguous. The V gene's germline CDR1 is SGHRS and CDR2 YFSETQ. The CDR3 is 11 amino acids. V was cut by 5 bases and J by 10 bases, with 10 bases left in between. CDR3 coding DNA: TGCGCCAGCAGTGGCAAGAGAGAGCAGTTCTTC. Encoded protein: CASSGKREQFF.

This clonotype has just a few counts. The chain combines TRBV29-1 with TRBJ2-7; weak D call: TRBD1 (5 bases). With 4 bases removed from V and 2 bases from J, the gap between germline ends came to 9 bases. This CDR3 is built from 12 residues. From germline, CDR1 is SQVTM and CDR2 ANQGSEA. The CDR3 region is CSVGGSPYEQYF. The CDR3 nucleotides read TGCAGCGTTGGGGGCAGCCCCTACGAGCAGTACTTC.

The table lists this clonotype with a few counts. This chain joins TRBV7-2 and TRBJ2-3; 13 bases are a match to TRBD2. The CDR3 spans 18 residues. J was trimmed by 4 bases and V by 1 base; bases with no gene match: 8. The germline V gene encodes CDR1 SGHTA and CDR2 FQGNSA. For the CDR3, the DNA is TGTGCCAGCAGCTTAGTTGCCGGGACTAGCGGGGCCCCAGATACGCAGTATTTT. Translating it yields CASSLVAGTSGAPDTQYF.

In this sample, this clonotype turned up many times. The rearrangement links TRBV3-1 to TRBJ1-3; unclear D gene. This CDR3 spans 16 amino acids. The germline CDR1 and CDR2 sequences are LGHDT and YNNKEL (reference sequence). V was trimmed by 1 base and J by 0 bases, leaving 10 bases between them. As DNA, the CDR3 is TGTGCCAGCAGCCAAGTTTTTTTCTTCTCTGGAAACACCATATATTTT. Amino acid sequence: CASSQVFFFSGNTIYF.

This clonotype turned up a few times. V is TRBV20-1 and J is TRBJ1-2; no reliable D call. This CDR3 has 14 residues. V shed 2 bases and J shed 8 bases, with 18 bases lying between them. Germline CDR1 reads DFQATT; CDR2 reads SNEGSKA (reference sequence). The CDR3 region is CSARNLGASGGYTF. CDR3 nucleotide sequence: TGCAGTGCTAGAAATCTCGGCGCGAGTGGGGGCTACACCTTC.

This clonotype has a handful of counts. The chain has TRBV6-4 and TRBJ2-1, with TRBD2 matching over 16 bases. There are 16 residues in the CDR3. V dropped 3 bases and J dropped 6; count of bases not matched to a gene: 2. Looked up from germline, CDR1 is MRHNA and CDR2 is SNTAGT. The CDR3 spells CASSDGTSGGANEQFF. DNA for the CDR3: TGTGCCAGCAGTGATGGGACTAGCGGGGGGGCCAATGAGCAGTTCTTC.

This clonotype was detected ten times or more. V is TRBV5-6 and J is TRBJ2-5, with 11 bases matching TRBD2. The CDR3 loop spans 15 amino acids. The trim removed 4 bases at V and 5 bases at J, leaving 7 bases unmatched. Germline lookup yields CDR1 SGHDT and CDR2 YYEEEE. CDR3 sequence reads: CASSTGLAARETQYF. CDR3 nucleotides: TGTGCCAGCAGCACGGGACTAGCGGCCCGCGAGACCCAGTACTTC.

This clonotype was seen at least ten times. The chain is built from TRBV9 and TRBJ1-1; D possibly corresponds to TRBD1 (6 bases). There are 14 residues in the CDR3. Germline lookup yields CDR1 SGDLS and CDR2 YYNGEE. Trimming cost V 4 bases and J 3 bases, with 13 bases left between them. CDR3 coding DNA: TGTGCCAGCAGCTCTGGACAGTCCTACACTGAAGCTTTCTTT. This gives the protein CASSSGQSYTEAFF.

This clonotype has ten or more counts. This chain joins TRBV18 and TRBJ1-3, with no clear D. V shed 2 bases and J shed 0 bases, with 8 bases lying between them. The germline CDR1 and CDR2 sequences are KGHSH and LQKENI. CDR3 size: 15 residues. The CDR3 sequence: CASSPSAVSGNTIYF. CDR3 in DNA: TGTGCCAGCTCACCATCCGCAGTCTCTGGAAACACCATATATTTT.

This clonotype was picked up many times. The chain links TRBV4-3 to TRBJ2-5, with 9 bases matching TRBD1. With 3 bases clipped from V and 5 bases from J, the junction kept 7 bases outside the gene matches. Germline V CDR1 and CDR2: LGHNA, YSLEER. CDR3 size: 15 residues. The CDR3 is CASSHRDRGRETQYF. The CDR3, as DNA: TGCGCCAGCAGCCATCGCGACAGGGGGAGGGAGACCCAGTACTTC.

This chain links TRBV27 with TRBJ2-3; no reliable D call. This CDR3 spans 14 amino acids. The V gene lost 6 bases and the J gene lost 0 bases, with 10 bases spanning the gap. Germline V gene lookup returns CDR1 MNHEY and CDR2 SMNVEV (reference sequence). This CDR3 reads CASRATRSTDTQYF. CDR3 DNA sequence: TGTGCCAGCAGGGCAACCAGAAGCACAGATACGCAGTATTTT.

This clonotype was picked up many times. The genes are TRBV20-1 and TRBJ1-2, with TRBD1 as a possible D gene (5 bases). The CDR3 extends over 13 amino acids. The V gene lost 1 base and the J gene lost 7 bases, with 13 bases spanning the gap. Germline CDR1 reads DFQATT; CDR2 reads SNEGSKA (reference sequence). The CDR3 protein is CSARVARDFGYTF. CDR3 nucleotide sequence: TGCAGTGCTAGAGTGGCCAGGGATTTTGGCTACACCTTC.

This clonotype was seen only a few times. This chain uses TRBV4-3 with TRBJ1-6; D unresolved. Germline assignment: CDR1 LGHNA and CDR2 YSLEER. Trimming shortened V by 2 bases and J by 7 bases, and 12 bases separated the two germline ends. CDR3 length: 15 residues. The CDR3 DNA reads TGCGCCAGCAGCCAATTCAAGCCCCCAAATTCACCCCTCCACTTT. This encodes CASSQFKPPNSPLHF.

The chain combines TRBV4-1 with TRBJ2-1, with TRBD1 matching 8 bases. Germline values: CDR1 MGHRA, CDR2 YSYEKL. The CDR3 is 13 residues long. Trimming took 6 bases from V and 9 from J; bases not matched to a gene: 7. This chain's CDR3 is CASSRQGIGEQFF. CDR3 in DNA: TGCGCCAGCAGTCGACAGGGGATCGGTGAGCAGTTCTTC.

The genes are TRBV15 and TRBJ2-3; weak D call: TRBD2 (6 bases). CDR3 length: 15 residues. V lost 3 bases, J lost 0 bases, and 10 bases lay in between. Germline CDR1 is LNHNV and CDR2 is YYDKDF (reference sequence). CDR3 protein: CATSRAGPSTDTQYF. Here the CDR3 DNA reads TGTGCCACCAGCAGGGCGGGGCCTAGCACAGATACGCAGTATTTT.

The rearrangement joins TRBV6-5 to TRBJ1-4; 8 nucleotides line up with TRBD1. CDR1 is MNHEY and CDR2 is SVGAGI in the germline V gene. V shed 6 bases, J shed 3 bases, and the junction held 6 bases outside the gene matches. The CDR3 runs 15 residues. The CDR3 protein is CASRPTGQANEKLFF. CDR3 nucleotides: TGTGCCAGCAGGCCCACGGGACAGGCTAATGAAAAACTGTTTTTT.

This sequence joins TRBV5-1 and TRBJ1-1; TRBD1 might be the D (5 bases). The CDR3 extends over 13 amino acids. Germline V gives CDR1 SGHRS, CDR2 YFSETQ. V was shortened by 7 bases and J by 2 bases, with 12 bases between the two germline ends. For the CDR3, the DNA is TGCGCCAGCCGCCTCAGGGTTAACACTGAAGCTTTCTTT. Protein product: CASRLRVNTEAFF.

This clonotype was recorded many times. V gene TRBV20-1 combines with J gene TRBJ2-7; 8 bases match TRBD1. The length of the CDR3 is 14 residues. Germline V gene sequence: CDR1 DFQATT, CDR2 SNEGSKA (reference sequence). After removal of 2 bases from V and 5 bases from J, the junction contained 8 bases not matched to a gene. Here the CDR3 DNA reads TGCAGTGCTAGACTGGGACAGGTTTTGCACGAGCAGTACTTC. This encodes CSARLGQVLHEQYF.

J is TRBJ2-2 and V is TRBV28; TRBD2 matches 10 bases. Germline-derived CDR1 and CDR2 are MDHEN and SYDVKM. V gave up 2 bases and J gave up 3 bases; unmatched junction bases: 6. This CDR3 has 17 residues. This CDR3 is CASSLPAGGPDTGELFF. CDR3 bases: TGTGCCAGCAGTTTACCAGCGGGGGGGCCGGACACCGGGGAGCTGTTTTTT.

This clonotype turned up a few times. This chain links TRBV5-4 with TRBJ2-5, with D tentatively TRBD1 (5 bases). This CDR3 is 13 amino acids long. From germline, CDR1 is SGHNT and CDR2 YYREEE (reference sequence). V was clipped by 4 bases and J by 3 bases, with 10 bases between them. The CDR3 is CASSPDTEETQYF. Here the CDR3 DNA reads TGTGCCAGCAGCCCGGACACCGAAGAGACCCAGTACTTC.

This clonotype was recorded a few times. The genes are TRBV6-5 and TRBJ2-3; perhaps TRBD2 as D (6 bases). Germline V lookup: CDR1 MNHEY, CDR2 SVGAGI. CDR3 length: 15 amino acids. V lost 2 bases and J lost 2, with 11 bases in between. The CDR3 nucleotides are TGTGCCAGCAGTTACCAGGCGGGGACCACAGATACGCAGTATTTT. Amino acid sequence: CASSYQAGTTDTQYF.

This clonotype has just a few counts. This CDR3 is CASSQGWRGGGEQYF. The CDR3 coding sequence is TGCGCCAGCAGCCAAGGGTGGAGGGGAGGTGGCGAGCAGTACTTC. The chain combines TRBV4-3 with TRBJ2-7; D is perhaps TRBD2 (6 bases). The V gene's germline CDR1 is LGHNA and CDR2 YSLEER. Trimming stripped 1 base from V and 6 bases from J, with 16 bases between. This CDR3 has 15 residues.

Many counts were recorded for this clonotype. J is TRBJ2-3 and V is TRBV7-2, with D perhaps TRBD2 (6 bases). Germline V lookup: CDR1 SGHTA, CDR2 FQGNSA. V dropped 1 base and J dropped 5 bases, with 22 bases sitting between them. The CDR3 spans 18 residues. As DNA, the CDR3 is TGTGCCAGCAGCTTAGGCTTCATATTGCGGGGTTTGGGAGATACGCAGTATTTT. Translation gives CASSLGFILRGLGDTQYF.

This clonotype was detected a few times. In nucleotides, the CDR3 is TGTGCCAGCAGTTTAGAGGCGTCGGGGAATTCACCCCTCCACTTT. Its protein is CASSLEASGNSPLHF. The rearrangement links TRBV27 to TRBJ1-6; D gene unclear. Trimming took off 2 bases at V and 7 bases at J, with 12 bases between the two ends. Germline V gene lookup returns CDR1 MNHEY and CDR2 SMNVEV (reference sequence). This CDR3 region has 15 residues.